Each of the 5 T cell receptor beta chains below was sequenced from the same sample in a study of OX40 agonist ivuxolimab in advanced cancers. Repertoires were generated with immunoSEQ multiplex PCR, while TCRdb's copy carries only in-frame clones and drops some. The data show tens of thousands of clones, about nine tenths seen once. Sequenced here: CD4+ or CD8+ T cells sorted from blood, sampled in a trial of the OX40 agonist ivuxolimab. The receptors derive from an adult with an advanced solid tumor such as melanoma, head and neck, liver or kidney cancer.

The chain uses TRBV6-5 and TRBJ2-7; 8 bases are shared with TRBD1. Germline trimming cut 2 bases from V and 1 base from J; bases unmatched to any gene: 1. The germline V gene has CDR1 MNHEY and CDR2 SVGAGI. This CDR3 contains 14 residues. CDR3 sequence (DNA): TGTGCCAGCAGTTACGGGGACAGGTCCTACGAGCAGTACTTC. Translation gives CASSYGDRSYEQYF.

The V and J genes are TRBV19 and TRBJ1-5; TRBD1 aligns across 9 bases. There are 15 residues in the CDR3. Trimming at V came to 5 bases and at J to 1 base, leaving 3 bases not matched to a gene. Germline V gives CDR1 LNHDA, CDR2 SQIVND (reference sequence). The CDR3 spells CASSWGTGSNQPQHF. The CDR3 DNA reads as TGTGCCAGTAGTTGGGGGACAGGGAGCAATCAGCCCCAGCATTTT.

The V call is TRBV11-2, the J call TRBJ1-6; 8 nucleotides align to TRBD1. This CDR3 region has 17 residues. Germline CDR1 SGHAT, CDR2 FQNNGV. J gave up 3 bases and V 2 bases, and 6 bases lay outside the gene matches. The CDR3 sequence is CASSLLTGEVYNSPLHF. CDR3 bases: TGTGCCAGCAGCTTATTGACAGGGGAGGTCTATAATTCACCCCTCCACTTT.

This rearrangement joins TRBV28 to TRBJ2-7; TRBD1 agrees at 9 bases. The CDR3 is 16 residues long. Looked up from germline, CDR1 is MDHEN and CDR2 is SYDVKM. V was clipped by 4 bases and J by 0 bases; unmatched bases: 7. The CDR3 coding sequence is TGTGCCAGCAGTTCCCAACAGGGGGCCTACTCCTACGAGCAGTACGTC. It encodes CASSSQQGAYSYEQYV.

V gene TRBV27 combines with J gene TRBJ1-6, with D possibly matching TRBD1 (5 bases). Trimming shortened V by 2 bases and J by 3 bases, and 11 bases separated the two germline ends. The CDR3 totals 16 residues. The germline V gene encodes CDR1 MNHEY and CDR2 SMNVEV (reference sequence). This CDR3 is CASSLQGWGYNSPLHF. CDR3 in DNA: TGTGCCAGCAGTTTACAGGGATGGGGCTATAATTCACCCCTCCACTTT.